This is a list of T cell receptor beta chains from one sample in a study of T-cell memory formation after mild COVID-19. TCRdb re-called the 5' RACE reads through MiXCR, storing one row per CDR3 protein. The sample has 200,000 to 250,000 distinct CDR3 sequences; 7.5% to 10% are singletons. Material for sequencing was PBMCs or a T cell subset sorted from them (not recorded which). The receptor set was obtained from a man younger than 35 who had mild COVID-19 (a few samples of this study predate the infection). Cell type and time point are not known. Each CDR3 is given with its conserved first and last residue. The order of the fields is clone size, V gene, D gene, J gene, CDR3 protein, CDR3 DNA. The D gene is left open where the match is weak. For some rows the clone size is stated as once, few or many, or as a class when expanded; others skip it.

>NA|TRBV5-1|TRBD1|TRBJ1-1
CASSSTGGLAAFF
TGCGCCAGCAGCTCAACAGGGGGTCTGGCCGCTTTCTTT
>few|TRBV20-1|NA|TRBJ2-1
CSAKGRTYNEQFF
TGCAGTGCTAAGGGGAGGACCTACAATGAGCAGTTCTTC
>few|TRBV10-2|TRBD1|TRBJ1-1
CASSWDRMNTEAFF
TGCGCCAGCAGTTGGGACAGAATGAACACTGAAGCTTTCTTT
>few|TRBV9|TRBD1|TRBJ2-5
CASSKTGAGETQYF
TGTGCCAGCAGCAAGACAGGGGCGGGAGAGACCCAGTACTTC
>NA|TRBV7-2|TRBD2|TRBJ2-7
CASSLTGTSGYEQYF
TGTGCCAGCAGCTTAACCGGGACTAGCGGCTACGAGCAGTACTTC
>NA|TRBV3-1|TRBD1|TRBJ1-1
CASSLNRGSTEAFF
TGTGCCAGCAGCCTTAACAGGGGGAGCACTGAAGCTTTCTTT
>NA|TRBV5-1|NA|TRBJ1-4
CASSSTSATNEKLFF
TGCGCCAGCAGCTCCACAAGCGCAACTAATGAAAAACTGTTTTTT
>NA|TRBV4-3|TRBD1|TRBJ1-1
CASSHRTGDMNTEAFF
TGCGCCAGCAGCCATAGGACAGGGGACATGAACACTGAAGCTTTCTTT
>few|TRBV5-1|NA|TRBJ2-1
CASAYPSSYNEQFF
TGCGCCAGCGCATACCCAAGCTCCTACAATGAGCAGTTCTTC
>NA|TRBV6-5|NA|TRBJ1-2
CASTQGPLYGYTF
TGTGCCAGCACCCAGGGTCCCCTCTATGGCTACACCTTC
>many|TRBV10-3|NA|TRBJ2-5
CAINSGGGETQYF
TGTGCCATCAATAGTGGGGGAGGAGAGACCCAGTACTTC
>few|TRBV7-2|NA|TRBJ2-1
CASSLGGAPSYNEQFF
TGTGCCAGCAGCTTAGGGGGGGCGCCCTCCTACAATGAGCAGTTCTTC
>NA|TRBV12-3/TRBV12-4|NA|TRBJ1-3
CASSLRASSWGRGEGNTIYF
TGTGCCAGCAGTTTAAGAGCCTCTTCGTGGGGTCGCGGGGAGGGAAACACCATATATTTT
>few|TRBV5-1|NA|TRBJ1-2
CASSLGNSGSSYGYTF
TGCGCCAGCAGTCTGGGGAATAGCGGGAGCAGCTATGGCTACACCTTC
>many|TRBV20-1|NA|TRBJ2-6
CSAVGPGKGGANVLTF
TGCAGTGCCGTGGGGCCCGGGAAGGGTGGGGCCAACGTCCTGACTTTC
>few|TRBV4-3|NA|TRBJ2-5
CASSQGMSGVGETQYF
TGCGCCAGCAGCCAAGGGATGTCGGGGGTGGGGGAGACCCAGTACTTC
>NA|TRBV6-4|TRBD2|TRBJ2-3
CASSDGPAGADTQYF
TGTGCCAGCAGTGACGGTCCAGCGGGGGCGGATACGCAGTATTTT
>few|TRBV5-1|NA|TRBJ2-2
CATKVGLNTGELFF
TGCGCCACCAAAGTCGGACTAAACACCGGGGAGCTGTTTTTT
>NA|TRBV6-1|NA|TRBJ1-5
CASRVTRDQPQHF
TGTGCCAGCAGGGTGACAAGGGACCAGCCCCAGCATTTT
>NA|TRBV5-4|NA|TRBJ2-1
CASSDVGDFGSSYNEQFF
TGTGCCAGCAGCGACGTTGGGGACTTCGGTAGCTCCTACAATGAGCAGTTCTTC
>NA|TRBV7-2|NA|TRBJ1-2
CASSLEANSGGYTF
TGTGCCAGCAGCTTAGAAGCTAACTCTGGGGGCTACACCTTC
>NA|TRBV5-1|TRBD1|TRBJ2-2
CASSWGQGAGELFF
TGCGCCAGCAGCTGGGGACAGGGGGCCGGGGAGCTGTTTTTT
>few|TRBV5-4|NA|TRBJ1-3
CASRGQNSGNTIYF
TGTGCCAGCAGGGGCCAGAACTCTGGAAACACCATATATTTT
>many|TRBV20-1|NA|TRBJ2-7
CSARDFGQGLGEQYF
TGCAGTGCTAGAGATTTCGGGCAGGGGCTCGGCGAGCAGTACTTC
>many|TRBV7-2|NA|TRBJ2-2
CASSVVVTGNTGELFF
TGTGCCAGCAGCGTAGTGGTCACCGGGAACACCGGGGAGCTGTTTTTT
>few|TRBV7-2|NA|TRBJ1-2
CASSRTVGNYGYTF
TGTGCCAGCAGCCGGACAGTGGGGAACTATGGCTACACCTTC
>NA|TRBV5-1|TRBD1|TRBJ2-3
CASRPTGGTDTQYF
TGCGCCAGCAGACCGACAGGGGGTACAGATACGCAGTATTTT
>few|TRBV11-1|NA|TRBJ2-5
CASRGRPQETQYF
TGTGCCAGCAGGGGCAGGCCCCAAGAGACCCAGTACTTC
>few|TRBV9|NA|TRBJ2-1
CASSGVTEQFF
TGTGCCAGCAGCGGGGTTACTGAGCAGTTCTTC
>NA|TRBV5-1|TRBD1|TRBJ2-1
CASRLPGQGFKNEQFF
TGCGCCAGCCGTTTGCCGGGACAGGGCTTCAAGAATGAGCAGTTCTTC
>NA|TRBV2|NA|TRBJ2-3
CASGQGGTLSTDTQYF
TGTGCCAGCGGTCAGGGGGGGACGTTAAGCACAGATACGCAGTATTTT
>NA|TRBV12-3/TRBV12-4|NA|TRBJ2-5
CASSPPSRQETQYF
TGTGCCAGCAGTCCCCCGAGCAGGCAAGAGACCCAGTACTTC
>NA|TRBV7-9|NA|TRBJ2-1
CASSLDSYYNEQFF
TGTGCCAGCAGCTTAGACAGTTATTACAATGAGCAGTTCTTC
>few|TRBV24-1|NA|TRBJ2-6
CATSDLGGPRGANVLTF
TGTGCCACCAGTGATTTAGGAGGGCCGCGGGGGGCCAACGTCCTGACTTTC
>NA|TRBV7-2|NA|TRBJ1-5
CASSLKGQPQHF
TGTGCCAGCAGCTTAAAGGGTCAGCCCCAGCATTTT